Following are 27 T cell receptor beta chains from one sample sequenced in a study of cytomegalovirus exposure and HLA in healthy donors. The PCR made use of 60 Vbeta and 13 Jbeta primers. Assay used: immunoSEQ multiplex PCR; TCRdb lists only in-frame clones, some missing. The sample lists about 180,000 clones; 65% to 85% were seen once. The sequenced material came from PBMCs. The source is a girl aged 5 to 17 in good health and CMV-seropositive.

The J gene is TRBJ2-7, the V gene TRBV7-2, with 8 nucleotides matching TRBD1. The CDR3 runs to 15 residues. Germline CDR1 is SGHTA and CDR2 is FQGNSA. With V trimmed by 2 bases and J by 3 bases, 6 bases remained unmatched. CDR3 DNA: TGTGCCAGCAGCTTAACGGCAGGGGGCGGCTACGAGCAGTACTTC. It specifies CASSLTAGGGYEQYF.

The chain has TRBV19 and TRBJ2-7; TRBD1 matches at 8 bases. Germline V gene lookup returns CDR1 LNHDA and CDR2 SQIVND (reference sequence). V shed 3 bases, J shed 4 bases, and the junction held 8 bases outside the gene matches. This CDR3 spans 15 amino acids. The CDR3 DNA reads as TGTGCCAGTAGTATGTCACCGGGACAGGCTTACGAGCAGTACTTC. Encoded protein: CASSMSPGQAYEQYF.

The chain combines TRBV4-3 with TRBJ2-1; no clear D gene. Trimming pared 1 base from V and 5 bases from J, leaving 9 bases between. The germline CDR1 and CDR2 sequences are LGHNA and YSLEER. The CDR3 has 14 residues. The CDR3 sequence: CASSQGLADNEQFF. CDR3 sequence (DNA): TGCGCCAGCAGCCAAGGCCTGGCGGACAATGAGCAGTTCTTC.

The J gene is TRBJ2-1, the V gene TRBV11-3; 10 positions match TRBD2. The ends lost 5 bases at V and 5 bases at J; junction bases unmatched: 6. Germline CDR1 reads SGHNT; CDR2 reads YENEEA. The CDR3 extends over 15 amino acids. The CDR3 spells CASSLGLAEDNEQFF. As DNA, the CDR3 is TGTGCCAGCAGCCTCGGACTAGCGGAGGACAATGAGCAGTTCTTC.

V is TRBV5-4 and J is TRBJ2-7; D possibly corresponds to TRBD1 (5 bases). The V end lost 4 bases, the J end lost 0 bases, and 8 bases lay between the germline ends. This CDR3 region has 13 residues. Germline-derived CDR1 and CDR2 are SGHNT and YYREEE (reference sequence). CDR3 sequence (DNA): TGTGCCAGCAGCCGACAGAGCTCCTACGAGCAGTACTTC. This translates into CASSRQSSYEQYF.

V and J are TRBV29-1 and TRBJ2-1; TRBD1 agrees at 7 bases. Germline CDR1 and CDR2: SQVTM and ANQGSEA. This CDR3 is built from 14 residues. V was clipped by 6 bases and J by 15 bases; unmatched bases: 20. The CDR3 DNA follows: TGCAGCGTCGAGGGGGCAGGGGGACCAAAGTATCTGTTCTTC. Encoded protein: CSVEGAGGPKYLFF.

The CDR3 reads CASSFFYGSEETQYF. The CDR3 DNA reads TGTGCCAGCAGTTTTTTTTACGGGAGCGAGGAGACCCAGTACTTC. This chain connects TRBV27 to TRBJ2-5; perhaps TRBD2 as D (6 bases). V gave up 3 bases and J gave up 5 bases, with 16 bases separating them. This CDR3 comprises 15 residues. CDR1 and CDR2 from the germline V gene are MNHEY and SMNVEV (reference sequence).

CDR3 region: CASTLEASGSDTQYF. CDR3 in DNA: TGTGCCAGCACCTTGGAGGCTAGCGGGAGTGATACGCAGTATTTT. V gene TRBV2 combines with J gene TRBJ2-3, with 10 bases identical to TRBD2. Germline lookup yields CDR1 SNHLY and CDR2 FYNNEI. The CDR3 runs 15 residues. V was pared by 7 bases and J by 6 bases, with 10 bases of the junction left unmatched.

CDR3 nucleotide sequence: TGTGCCAGCATGGGACAGCTATACTTAACCTACGAGCAGTACTTC. It translates to CASMGQLYLTYEQYF. The J gene is TRBJ2-7, the V gene TRBV6-5; 7 positions match TRBD1. Trimming took 7 bases from V and 2 from J; bases not matched to a gene: 11. Per the germline V gene, CDR1 is MNHEY and CDR2 is SVGAGI. This CDR3 contains 15 residues.

This clone has only one observation. The chain employs TRBV5-4 and TRBJ2-1; perhaps TRBD2 as D (5 bases). V lost 2 bases, J lost 5 bases, and 20 bases lay in between. In germline, CDR1 is SGHNT, CDR2 YYREEE (reference sequence). The CDR3 runs to 17 residues. The CDR3 region has the DNA TGTGCCAGCAGCTTCTATCGATTGTTGACGGAGGACAATGAGCAGTTCTTC. Its protein is CASSFYRLLTEDNEQFF.

The chain is built from TRBV7-3 and TRBJ2-7, with 7 positions matching TRBD2. The length of the CDR3 is 13 residues. Germline CDR1 SGHTA, CDR2 FQGTGA. The V gene end was trimmed by 5 bases and the J gene end by 2 bases; junction bases not matched to a gene: 3. The CDR3 spells CASSRGRAYEQYF. The CDR3 nucleotides read TGTGCCAGCAGCAGAGGGAGGGCCTACGAGCAGTACTTC.

The chain joins TRBV5-1 to TRBJ2-7; D unresolved. CDR1 and CDR2 from the germline V gene are SGHRS and YFSETQ. CDR3 length: 15 residues. Trimming removed 4 bases from V and 1 base from J, with 15 bases in between. The CDR3 protein is CASSPNSKPSYEQYF. CDR3 sequence (DNA): TGCGCCAGCAGCCCCAACTCAAAACCTTCCTACGAGCAGTACTTC.

V and J are TRBV4-3 and TRBJ1-2; TRBD1 agrees at 7 bases. The CDR3 extends over 15 amino acids. Germline V gives CDR1 LGHNA, CDR2 YSLEER. The V and J ends lost 1 base and 8 bases, in that order; junction bases with no gene match: 10. The CDR3 spells CASSQVFEGARGYTF. CDR3 sequence (DNA): TGCGCCAGCAGCCAAGTCTTTGAGGGGGCGAGAGGCTACACCTTC.

This chain links TRBV5-5 with TRBJ2-5, with TRBD2 identical over 9 bases. The V and J ends lost 4 bases and 5 bases, in that order; junction bases with no gene match: 3. Germline CDR1 is SGHKS and CDR2 is YYEKEE (reference sequence). The CDR3 runs to 13 residues. The CDR3 DNA reads TGTGCCAGCAGCACCGGACTAGCGGAGACCCAGTACTTC. It yields the protein CASSTGLAETQYF.

This clone occurred once. V and J are TRBV19 and TRBJ2-7, with TRBD1 as a possible D gene (6 bases). This CDR3 is built from 15 residues. V was clipped by 3 bases and J by 1 base, with 13 bases between them. CDR1 and CDR2 (germline): LNHDA, SQIVND (reference sequence). The CDR3 protein is CASSMGQGISYEQYF. The CDR3 region has the DNA TGTGCCAGTAGTATGGGTCAGGGGATTTCCTACGAGCAGTACTTC.

The chain employs TRBV7-8 and TRBJ2-6; possible D gene TRBD2, 5 bases. Trimming took 0 bases from V and 3 from J, leaving 12 bases between them. CDR3 length: 17 residues. Germline V CDR1 and CDR2: SGHVS, FQNEAQ. The DNA for the CDR3 is TGTGCCAGCAGCTTAGCGCTTTCGAGGGTTGGGGCCAACGTCCTGACTTTC. It specifies CASSLALSRVGANVLTF.

The chain recombines TRBV4-2 with TRBJ1-4, with D tentatively TRBD1 (5 bases). The ends were cut back, 0 bases at V and 8 bases at J, with 16 bases in the middle. The germline V gene encodes CDR1 LGHNA and CDR2 YNFKEQ. The CDR3 loop spans 16 amino acids. Written as DNA, the CDR3 is TGTGCCAGCAGCCAAGATGGGGGGGGTTCGGGGGAAAAACTGTTTTTT. Amino acid sequence: CASSQDGGGSGEKLFF.

The CDR3 DNA reads TGTGCCAGCACTCCCCCGGGTGGGAGCGTAGGCACAGATACGCAGTATTTT. This translates into CASTPPGGSVGTDTQYF. This chain links TRBV5-4 with TRBJ2-3; TRBD2 might be the D (5 bases). Trimming took 6 bases from V and 1 from J, leaving 21 bases between them. Germline lookup yields CDR1 SGHNT and CDR2 YYREEE (reference sequence). The CDR3 contains 17 residues.

The gene calls are TRBV6-5 and TRBJ1-1; 9 nucleotides match TRBD1. With 5 bases clipped from V and 3 bases from J, the junction kept 7 bases outside the gene matches. Germline CDR1 reads MNHEY; CDR2 reads SVGAGI. The CDR3 runs 15 residues. The CDR3 nucleotides read TGTGCCAGCAGTCCAACAGGGGGCGGATACACTGAAGCTTTCTTT. This translates into CASSPTGGGYTEAFF.

This clone showed up just a few times. This chain connects TRBV5-4 to TRBJ1-1, with D maybe TRBD1 (5 bases). Germline V gives CDR1 SGHNT, CDR2 YYREEE (reference sequence). CDR3 length equals 14 residues. V was pared by 0 bases and J by 5 bases, with 11 bases between. CDR3 sequence (DNA): TGTGCCAGCAGCTTGGATTCAGGGAGGACTGAAGCTTTCTTT. Protein: CASSLDSGRTEAFF. The full variable domain, with the rest looked up from reference TRBV5-4 and TRBJ1-1, is ETGVTQSPTHLIKTRGQQVTLRCSSQSGHNTVSWYQQALGQGPQFIFQYYREEENGRGNFPPRFSGLQFPNYSSELNVNALELDDSALYLCASSLDSGRTEAFFGQGTRLTVV.

The chain combines TRBV12-5 with TRBJ2-7; TRBD1 aligns across 11 bases. Germline V gives CDR1 LGHNT, CDR2 FRNRAP. V dropped 11 bases and J dropped 4; count of bases not matched to a gene: 19. The CDR3 loop spans 17 amino acids. The CDR3 sequence: CACGGLREGQGVYEQYF. The CDR3, as DNA: TGTGCTTGCGGGGGGTTACGCGAGGGACAGGGGGTGTACGAGCAGTACTTC.

The chain carries TRBV6-6 and TRBJ1-1; D gene uncertain. Germline CDR1 is MNHNY and CDR2 is SVGAGI (reference sequence). The CDR3 sequence is 15 residues long. The germline V and J ends were trimmed by 6 bases and 0 bases, with 14 bases remaining between them. The CDR3 reads CASRLGPSMNTEAFF. CDR3 nucleotides: TGTGCCAGCAGACTAGGTCCTTCTATGAACACTGAAGCTTTCTTT.

The chain recombines TRBV29-1 with TRBJ2-5; weak D call: TRBD2 (7 bases). The CDR3 contains 13 residues. The V gene's germline CDR1 is SQVTM and CDR2 ANQGSEA. The germline V and J ends were trimmed by 8 bases and 8 bases, with 21 bases remaining between them. CDR3 DNA sequence: TGCAGCTTTGGGGGGGGGCAGGGAGGTACCCAGTACTTC. Translated, it gives CSFGGGQGGTQYF.

The V call is TRBV6-6, the J call TRBJ2-7; D might be TRBD2 (6 bases). Germline CDR1 MNHNY, CDR2 SVGAGI (reference sequence). Trimming took 5 bases from V and 4 from J, leaving 18 bases between them. The CDR3 is made up of 15 amino acids. CDR3 protein: CASSTLSGVTYEQYF. The CDR3 bases are TGTGCCAGCAGTACACTGTCGGGAGTTACTTACGAGCAGTACTTC.

This clone was seen a single time. The chain links TRBV19 to TRBJ1-5; 11 bases fit TRBD1. J lost 7 bases, V lost 3 bases, and 5 bases had no gene match. Germline assignment: CDR1 LNHDA and CDR2 SQIVND (reference sequence). The CDR3 sequence is 15 residues long. The CDR3 nucleotides are TGTGCCAGTAGTATCTGGGGACAGGGGGGACAGCCCCAGCATTTT. Translation: CASSIWGQGGQPQHF.

The chain uses TRBV5-1 and TRBJ2-1, with 8 nucleotides matching TRBD1. The CDR3 covers 14 residues. In germline, CDR1 is SGHRS, CDR2 YFSETQ. Losses at the gene ends were 5 bases for V and 4 bases for J; bases not matched to a gene: 5. The CDR3 sequence is CASRQDREYNEQFF. The CDR3 DNA reads as TGCGCCAGCAGGCAGGACAGGGAGTACAATGAGCAGTTCTTC.

This clone appeared once. The rearrangement joins TRBV7-2 to TRBJ2-3, with TRBD2 matching over 10 bases. J gave up 4 bases and V 1 base, and 8 bases lay outside the gene matches. Germline CDR1 is SGHTA and CDR2 is FQGNSA. This CDR3 has 17 amino acids. The CDR3 nucleotides are TGTGCCAGCAGCTTAGTTAGTCTAGCGGGAGTAGCAGATACGCAGTATTTT. As protein: CASSLVSLAGVADTQYF. Full variable domain (missing parts from reference TRBV7-2 and TRBJ2-3): GAGVSQSPSNKVTEKGKDVELRCDPISGHTALYWYRQSLGQGLEFLIYFQGNSAPDKSGLPSDRFSAERTGGSVSTLTIQRTQQEDSAVYLCASSLVSLAGVADTQYFGPGTRLTVL.